This T cell receptor beta chain is drawn from a study of cytomegalovirus exposure and HLA in healthy donors. Only one count was recorded for this clone. Its antigen remains unidentified. The PCR employed 60 Vbeta primers together with 13 Jbeta primers. Sequencing was performed with immunoSEQ multiplex PCR; in TCRdb, only in-frame clones are kept and a portion is missing. The data show 200,000 or so clones, roughly 80% seen once. As for the donors, each was a healthy bone marrow donor. Study outcomes and limitations: Based on reports, TCR beta sequences accurately predicted HLA-A and HLA-B alleles for most subjects. Using a false discovery rate of 0.05, a later analysis showed that approximately 18,000 TCR beta sequences were associated with HLA alleles.

Sequenced material: PBMCs. This receptor was taken from a boy younger than 18 in good health and CMV-seronegative.

CDR3 sequence (DNA): TGCAGCGGTGGGACAGGGGGAGAGACCCAGTACTTC. Translated, it gives CSGGTGGETQYF. The chain employs TRBV29-1 and TRBJ2-5; 11 bases map to TRBD1. The trim removed 7 bases at V and 4 bases at J, leaving 2 bases unmatched. Germline CDR1 is SQVTM and CDR2 is ANQGSEA. The CDR3 has 12 amino acids.